This T cell receptor beta chain was obtained from a study of OX40 agonist ivuxolimab in advanced cancers. For the study at large: Ivuxolimab doses were 0.01, 0.1, 0.3, 1.5, 3 or 10 mg/kg every 2 weeks. Patients were around 83% male with ages roughly 20 to 90, mean 60. Study results and limitations: At doses 0.1 to 3.0 mg/kg, CD4+ and CD8+ clones expanded. CD8+ T cells were the subset that, on average, had more expanded clones than CD4+.

V was clipped by 0 bases and J by 7 bases, with 12 bases between them. This CDR3 has 15 residues. Germline assignment: CDR1 MNHEY and CDR2 SVGAGI. About this clone: The antigen remains undetermined.

Only in-frame clones appear in the TCRdb table, and some are missing; sequencing was by immunoSEQ multiplex PCR. Of about 64,000 clones listed, approximately 92% were seen once; the top ten hold around 15%. The chain links TRBV6-5 to TRBJ1-4, with D uncertain. The sequence was obtained from an adult with an advanced solid tumor such as melanoma, head and neck, liver or kidney cancer. This specimen was CD4+ or CD8+ T cells sorted from blood, taken in a trial of the OX40 agonist ivuxolimab. Here the CDR3 DNA reads TGTGCCAGCAGTTACTCAACCGGGTGGGGTGAAAAACTGTTTTTT. Translating it yields CASSYSTGWGEKLFF.